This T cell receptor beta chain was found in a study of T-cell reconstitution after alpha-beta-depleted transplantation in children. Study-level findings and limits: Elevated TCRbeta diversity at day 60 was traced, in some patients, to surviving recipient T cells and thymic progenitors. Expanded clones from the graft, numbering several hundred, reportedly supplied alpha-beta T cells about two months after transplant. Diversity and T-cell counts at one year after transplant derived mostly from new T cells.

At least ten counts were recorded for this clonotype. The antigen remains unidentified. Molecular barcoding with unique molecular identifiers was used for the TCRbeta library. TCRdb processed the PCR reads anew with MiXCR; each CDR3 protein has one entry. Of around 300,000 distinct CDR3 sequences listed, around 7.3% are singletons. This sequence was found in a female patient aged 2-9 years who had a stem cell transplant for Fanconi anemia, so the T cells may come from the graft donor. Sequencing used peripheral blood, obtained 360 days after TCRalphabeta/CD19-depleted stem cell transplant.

The CDR3 nucleotides are TGTGCCAGCAGCTTATTAGGATTGGATACGCAGTATTTT. It specifies CASSLLGLDTQYF. The chain is built from TRBV7-2 and TRBJ2-3; D is undetermined. This CDR3 has 13 amino acids. V was trimmed by 2 bases and J by 6 bases, leaving 9 bases between them. The V gene's germline CDR1 is SGHTA and CDR2 FQGNSA.